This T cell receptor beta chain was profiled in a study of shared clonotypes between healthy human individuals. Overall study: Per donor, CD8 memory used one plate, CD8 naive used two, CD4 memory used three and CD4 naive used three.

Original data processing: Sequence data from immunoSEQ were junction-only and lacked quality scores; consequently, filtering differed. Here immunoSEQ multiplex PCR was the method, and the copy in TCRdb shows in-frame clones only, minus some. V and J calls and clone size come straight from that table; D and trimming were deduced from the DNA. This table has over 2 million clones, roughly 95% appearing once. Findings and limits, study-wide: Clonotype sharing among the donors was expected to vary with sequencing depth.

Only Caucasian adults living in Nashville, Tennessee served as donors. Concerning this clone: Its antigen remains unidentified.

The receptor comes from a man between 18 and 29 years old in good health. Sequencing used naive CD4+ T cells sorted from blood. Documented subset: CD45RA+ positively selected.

As DNA, the CDR3 is TGCGCCAGCAGCCTTGGGCCAGGGGGGGATTCACCCCTCCACTTT. Protein: CASSLGPGGDSPLHF. The chain uses TRBV4-1 and TRBJ1-6; TRBD1 aligns across 7 bases. CDR1 and CDR2 from the germline V gene are MGHRA and YSYEKL. The CDR3 spans 15 residues. V was pared by 4 bases and J by 8 bases, with 8 bases of the junction left unmatched.